This TCR beta chain emerged from a study of CD8+CD57+ T cells in acquired aplastic anemia. Study-level background: DNA per sorted CD4+ or CD8+ sample ranged roughly 0.19 to 27.4 ug, averaging 3.2 ug. Findings of the study overall: Patients had around 30 CD8+ CDR3 sequences in common with controls (the shared set). The CD8+ Simpson's diversity of patients and controls was not significantly different.

Trimming took 8 bases from V and 6 from J, leaving 7 bases between them. This CDR3 is built from 11 residues. Germline values: CDR1 MNHEY, CDR2 SVGAGI. As concerns this clonotype: Its antigen is undetermined.

Genomic DNA provided the template from which TCR beta VDJ and CDR3 profiles were obtained. TCRdb reprocessed the reads with MiXCR, giving one entry per CDR3 protein. This repertoire shows 250,000 to 350,000 distinct CDR3 sequences, roughly half found once; its top ten account for 7.5% to 9%. This receptor was obtained from a human donor with severe aplastic anemia or a healthy control (not recorded which). The chain combines TRBV6-5 with TRBJ2-2; D is undetermined. What was sequenced was sorted CD4+, CD8+, or CD8+CD57+ T cells (not recorded which) from PBMCs. The CDR3 nucleotides are TGTGCCAGCGGGTTCCCCGGGGAGCTGTTTTTT. Encoded protein: CASGFPGELFF.